This TCR beta chain was identified during a study of T cell repertoires in cytomegalovirus infection. Germline V gene sequence: CDR1 SNHLY, CDR2 FYNNEI. Trimming shortened V by 7 bases and J by 1 base, and 7 bases separated the two germline ends. The length of the CDR3 is 12 residues. MiXCR was run by TCRdb on the reads, yielding one entry per CDR3 protein. In the table there are around 550,000 distinct CDR3 sequences, approximately 26% of which are singletons. Input material: PBMCs. The chain joins TRBV2 to TRBJ2-5, with D hard to call. The receptor's source is a human donor in good health (CMV status not recorded). Some clones in this sample may be carry-over from other donors' samples. CDR3 sequence (DNA): TGTGCCAGCAAACGGTCCCAAGAGACCCAGTACTTC. Translation: CASKRSQETQYF.